What follows is one T cell receptor beta chain and its context. Participants spanned ages about 18 to 100 years and resided in fewer than 30 US areas. Participants' reported clinical history set cohort assignment. The germline CDR1 and CDR2 sequences are LNHDA and SQIVND (reference sequence). The ends were cut back, 3 bases at V and 2 bases at J, with 16 bases in the middle. The CDR3 has 16 amino acids. The sample comes from a study of blood T cell repertoires in COVID-19. For the study at large: Acute and convalescent COVID-19 specimens originated in the United States, Italy and Spain. From T cells, B-cell-depleted T cells, or PBMCs came the material, which was cDNA or gDNA.

TCRdb's copy holds only in-frame clones and misses some; the assay was immunoSEQ multiplex PCR. The table shows 210,000 or so clones, with around 80% occurring only once. This clonotype was sampled from a man under 40 with acute COVID-19. The sample comprised PBMCs or T cells enriched from blood (not recorded which). V and J are TRBV19 and TRBJ1-2; possible D gene TRBD1, 5 bases. The CDR3 loop is CASSIPAGRKNYGYTF. The CDR3 DNA reads TGTGCCAGTAGTATTCCCGCGGGACGAAAAAACTATGGCTACACCTTC. Drawing the rest from reference TRBV19 and TRBJ1-2, the complete variable domain is DGGITQSPKYLFRKEGQNVTLSCEQNLNHDAMYWYRQDPGQGLRLIYYSQIVNDFQKGDIAEGYSVSREKKESFPLTVTSAQKNPTAFYLCASSIPAGRKNYGYTFGSGTRLTVV.